The 4 T cell receptor beta chains below come from one sample, sequenced in a study of ipilimumab plus nivolumab after autologous stem cell transplantation. Produced via immunoSEQ multiplex PCR; TCRdb's table is partial and in-frame only. Altogether 15,000 to 20,000 clones are present, about 65% being singletons, with the ten largest covering around 20%. Sequences were derived from PBMCs, sampled in a trial of ipilimumab plus nivolumab as post-transplant consolidation. Receptors were obtained from a male donor with diffuse large B-cell lymphoma.

The genes are TRBV7-2 and TRBJ2-3; maybe TRBD2 (5 bases). V was pared by 3 bases and J by 4 bases, with 11 bases between. The CDR3 is 14 residues long. Germline CDR1 is SGHTA and CDR2 is FQGNSA. The CDR3 DNA is TGTGCCAGCAGCTTGCTGGGAGCTGCAGATACGCAGTATTTT. Protein sequence: CASSLLGAADTQYF.

This clone has just a few counts. The chain is built from TRBV7-9 and TRBJ1-1, with D hard to call. The germline V and J ends were trimmed by 4 bases and 1 base, with 13 bases remaining between them. CDR1 is SEHNR and CDR2 is FQNEAQ in the germline V gene (reference sequence). The CDR3 spans 15 residues. The CDR3 spells CASSWGYDSNTEAFF. In DNA, the CDR3 is TGTGCCAGCAGCTGGGGATACGACTCGAACACTGAAGCTTTCTTT.

The chain combines TRBV28 with TRBJ1-2, with D tentatively TRBD1 (6 bases). Germline V gives CDR1 MDHEN, CDR2 SYDVKM. The V and J ends lost 6 bases and 8 bases respectively, with 13 bases between them. The CDR3 has 12 amino acids. DNA of the CDR3: TGTGCCAGCAGGGAACAGGGTTACGGCTACACCTTC. Its protein is CASREQGYGYTF.

This chain links TRBV5-1 with TRBJ1-1; weak D call: TRBD1 (5 bases). This CDR3 region has 16 residues. V was trimmed by 0 bases and J by 0 bases, leaving 12 bases between them. The V gene's germline CDR1 is SGHRS and CDR2 YFSETQ. In nucleotides, the CDR3 is TGCGCCAGCAGCTTGGGGCAGGGATCCATGAACACTGAAGCTTTCTTT. It is translated as CASSLGQGSMNTEAFF.